The sample holds many counts of the clone carrying this TCR beta chain. Its antigen is still unknown. In TCRdb, the reads were re-called with MiXCR into one record per CDR3 protein. The data contain 600,000 to 800,000 distinct CDR3 sequences, less than 25% of them singletons. This sample is part of a study of T cell repertoires in cytomegalovirus infection. In the study overall: Evidence of both CMV infection and a matching HLA type came from public TCR beta signatures.

Findings of the study overall: Totalled public TCR beta family frequency picked out people who carried CMV plus the relevant HLA.

J gave up 6 bases and V 3 bases, and 9 bases lay outside the gene matches. The V gene's germline CDR1 is KGHSH and CDR2 LQKENI. The CDR3 sequence is 16 residues long. The V and J genes are TRBV18 and TRBJ2-1, with TRBD1 matching 9 bases. Sequences were obtained from CD8+ T cells from PBMCs. The origin of this receptor is a human donor in good health (CMV status not recorded). Some clones in this sample may be carry-over from other donors' samples. The CDR3 nucleotides are TGTGCCAGCTCACCTTTCGGACAGGGGAGGTCCAATGAGCAGTTCTTC. It codes for CASSPFGQGRSNEQFF.